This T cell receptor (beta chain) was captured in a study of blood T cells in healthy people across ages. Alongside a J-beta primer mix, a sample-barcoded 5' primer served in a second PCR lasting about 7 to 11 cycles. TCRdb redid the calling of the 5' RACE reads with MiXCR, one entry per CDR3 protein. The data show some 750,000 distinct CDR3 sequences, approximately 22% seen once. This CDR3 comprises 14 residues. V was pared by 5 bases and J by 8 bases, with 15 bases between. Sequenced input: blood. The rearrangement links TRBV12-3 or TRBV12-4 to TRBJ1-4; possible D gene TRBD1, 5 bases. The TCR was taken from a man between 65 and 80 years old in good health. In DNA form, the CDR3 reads TGTGCCAGCAGTGCAGGGACGGGTCAAGAAAAACTGTTTTTT. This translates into CASSAGTGQEKLFF.